Sequencing of this T cell receptor (beta chain) was carried out in a study of identical twins (TCRdb year 2016). Looking at the study overall: To test whether fetal clonotypes persist, this study deep-sequenced TCR alpha and beta repertoires from monozygotic twins, from unrelated adults of various ages, and from cord blood. Replicate twin experiments were performed at different times using different library preparation protocols to rule out contamination.

With regard to this clonotype: Which antigen it targets is not known. Base quality data are lacking; no much larger clone is found one base away.

Every donor was a healthy Caucasian. The library was prepared using 5' RACE. Sequenced using an Illumina HiSeq 2000. A universal primer binding site was introduced by template switching, and a unique molecular identifier was present in the final cDNA, enabling accurate counting of TCR cDNA molecules. Specific primers in the conserved constant-segment region were used to synthesize first-strand cDNA for TCR alpha and beta chains. To control for contamination, each cDNA library was double barcoded with a SMART-Mk sample barcode plus Illumina barcodes. TruSeq adapter sequences and Illumina sample barcodes were added in two successive PCR steps. The Illumina HiSeq platform was used with custom primers to sequence TCR alpha and beta cDNA libraries. For the original study's pipeline: MiGEC processed the raw reads to extract unique molecular identifiers, while MiXCR was used to determine the CDR3 positions. For each individual, recombination models were inferred using an EM algorithm with the repgenHMM and IGoR tools. The tcR package in R was used for shared clonotype analysis, with sharing normalized by the product of cloneset sizes. To study raw recombination free of thymic and clonal selection effects, out-of-frame nonproductive sequences were analyzed. TCRdb reworked the public reads: Q25 trimming with fastp, MiXCR clone assembly, productive beta chains retained. Rows matching on CDR3 protein sequence are summarized as one entry with the most common DNA and genes. These V and J calls are TCRdb output, not the study's own analysis. Present in this sample are roughly 1.6 million distinct CDR3 sequences, around 33% of which were seen just once. The leading ten clones occupy over 0.25% of the sample.

Reading from cysteine to phenylalanine, the CDR3 counts 14 amino acids. This entry keeps only the CDR3 DNA: 42 bases, framed from base 1. Trimming takes 5 bases off V and 5 bases off J; junction bases not matched to a gene: 8. As encoded in the germline V gene, CDR1 is SNHLY while CDR2 is FYNNEI. Beyond this particular receptor, the publication reports: Zero-insertion analyses could be partly confounded by invariant T cells such as MAIT and iNKT, although diverse VJ usage argued against such confounding for most clonotypes. Out-of-frame TCR alpha sharing in monozygotic twins was systematically underestimated by recombination models, whereas sharing between unrelated individuals was in agreement with the recombination models. Compared with coincidental sharing between unrelated individuals, an excess of low generation-probability sequences was observed among out-of-frame TCR alpha sequences shared between twins. Because the same donors could not be followed over many years, the conclusions depended on cross-sectional statistical analysis. In beta out-of-frame sequences, excess twin sharing was weaker, because having fewer shared sequences lowered the signal-to-noise ratio. Fewer insertions were carried by abundant cord blood beta clonotypes, a similar but weaker trend appeared in young adult naive repertoires, and no such trend appeared in memory repertoires.

Sequenced input: cord blood. The sequence was collected from a newborn girl in good health. Here the chain combines TRBV2 and TRBJ2-5; 7 of the junction bases match TRBD1. The DNA is as follows: TGTGCCAGCAGTCGACCGACAGGGCAGGAGACCCAGTACTTC. The resulting protein is CASSRPTGQETQYF.